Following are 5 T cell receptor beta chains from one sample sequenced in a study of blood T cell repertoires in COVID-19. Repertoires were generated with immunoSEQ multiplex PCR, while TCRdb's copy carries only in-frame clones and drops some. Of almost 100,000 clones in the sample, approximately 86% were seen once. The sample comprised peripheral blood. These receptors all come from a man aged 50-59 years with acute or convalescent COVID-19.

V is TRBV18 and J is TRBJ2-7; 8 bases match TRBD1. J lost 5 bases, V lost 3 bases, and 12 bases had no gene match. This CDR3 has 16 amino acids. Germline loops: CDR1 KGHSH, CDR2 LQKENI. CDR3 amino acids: CASSPSLTGVNDEQYF. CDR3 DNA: TGTGCCAGCTCACCCTCGTTGACAGGGGTGAACGACGAGCAGTACTTC.

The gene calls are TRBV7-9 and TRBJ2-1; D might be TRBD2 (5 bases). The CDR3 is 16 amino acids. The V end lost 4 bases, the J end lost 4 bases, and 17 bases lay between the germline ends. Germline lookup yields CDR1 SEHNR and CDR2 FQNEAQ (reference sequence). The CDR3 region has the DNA TGTGCCAGCAGCTCTCCGGGCCTCCGAGGGTACAATGAGCAGTTCTTC. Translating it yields CASSSPGLRGYNEQFF. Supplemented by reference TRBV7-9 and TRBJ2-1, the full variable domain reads DTGVSQNPRHKITKRGQNVTFRCDPISEHNRLYWYRQTLGQGPEFLTYFQNEAQLEKSRLLSDRFSAERPKGSFSTLEIQRTEQGDSAMYLCASSSPGLRGYNEQFFGPGTRLTVL.

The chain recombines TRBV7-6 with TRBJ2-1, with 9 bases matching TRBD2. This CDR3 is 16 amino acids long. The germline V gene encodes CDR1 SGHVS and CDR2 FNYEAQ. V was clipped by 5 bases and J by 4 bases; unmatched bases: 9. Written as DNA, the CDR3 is TGTGCCAGCAGCCCCATACCAGCGGGAGGTTACAATGAGCAGTTCTTC. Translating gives CASSPIPAGGYNEQFF.

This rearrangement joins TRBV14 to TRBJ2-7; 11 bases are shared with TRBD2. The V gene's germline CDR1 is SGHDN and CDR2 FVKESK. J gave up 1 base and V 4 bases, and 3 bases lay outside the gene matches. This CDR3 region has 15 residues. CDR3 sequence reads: CASSPLAGVSYEQYF. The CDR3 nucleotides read TGTGCCAGCAGCCCACTAGCGGGAGTATCCTACGAGCAGTACTTC.

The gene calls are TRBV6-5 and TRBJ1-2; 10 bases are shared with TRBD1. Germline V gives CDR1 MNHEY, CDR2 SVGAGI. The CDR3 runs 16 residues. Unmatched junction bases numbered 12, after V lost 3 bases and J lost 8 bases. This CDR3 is CASSYPETGGRMGYTF. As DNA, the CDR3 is TGTGCCAGCAGTTATCCTGAGACAGGGGGCAGGATGGGCTACACCTTC.